Presented here are 28 T cell receptor beta chains from one specimen sequenced in a study of CD8 T cells in ankylosing spondylitis. MiXCR, run by TCRdb on the 5' RACE reads, gives a single entry per CDR3 protein. The sample has 25,000 to 35,000 distinct CDR3 sequences; approximately 14% are singletons. Sequenced: blood. The source of these receptors is a male donor with ankylosing spondylitis or in good health (not recorded which).

This clonotype has ten or more counts. The rearrangement uses TRBV18 and TRBJ2-2; D not resolved. The CDR3 has 15 residues. Per the germline V gene, CDR1 is KGHSH and CDR2 is LQKENI. Trimming left V 3 bases short and J 4 bases short, with 12 bases between. The CDR3 spells CASSPDPGVTGELFF. CDR3 DNA: TGTGCCAGCTCACCGGATCCCGGAGTCACCGGGGAGCTGTTTTTT. Filled out from reference TRBV18 and TRBJ2-2, the complete variable domain reads NAGVMQNPRHLVRRRGQEARLRCSPMKGHSHVYWYRQLPEEGLKFMVYLQKENIIDESGMPKERFSAEFPKEGPSILRIQQVVRGDSAAYFCASSPDPGVTGELFFGEGSRLTVL.

The V gene is TRBV7-2, the J gene TRBJ2-4; 7 bases are a match to TRBD1. Germline V gives CDR1 SGHTA, CDR2 FQGNSA. V dropped 2 bases and J dropped 10; count of bases not matched to a gene: 5. This CDR3 comprises 13 residues. For the CDR3, the DNA is TGTGCCAGCAGCTTAAGGGGACAGCAAATTCAGTACTTC. Translating gives CASSLRGQQIQYF.

V usage is TRBV7-9 and J usage is TRBJ1-6; TRBD1 agrees at 11 bases. CDR1 is SEHNR, CDR2 FQNEAQ, per germline (reference sequence). V shed 6 bases and J 7 bases; nucleotides not matched to a gene: 8. The CDR3 spans 16 residues. As DNA, the CDR3 is TGTGCCAGCAGACCTAAGGACAGGGGGCAGAATTCACCCCTCCACTTT. Amino acids: CASRPKDRGQNSPLHF.

The CDR3 DNA reads as TGCGCCAGCAGCCCCGAGTCTAGGCCCACAGATACGCAGTATTTT. It is translated as CASSPESRPTDTQYF. The chain joins TRBV5-1 to TRBJ2-3; no reliable D call. Deletions cut 4 bases from V and 2 bases from J, with 14 bases between. CDR1 SGHRS and CDR2 YFSETQ come from the germline V gene. The CDR3 contains 15 residues.

The chain is built from TRBV28 and TRBJ2-1; D is ambiguous. Germline assignment: CDR1 MDHEN and CDR2 SYDVKM. This CDR3 region has 13 residues. Trimming removed 6 bases at V and 4 bases at J, with 10 bases between. The DNA of the CDR3 is TGTGCCAGCAGGGGGTTGCCTTACAATGAGCAGTTCTTC. It encodes CASRGLPYNEQFF.

As concerns this clonotype: One end of the junction does not line up with germline, which may come from a read error. This chain connects TRBV6-2 or TRBV6-3 to TRBJ2-2, with D possibly matching TRBD1 (6 bases). Germline V CDR1 and CDR2: MNHEY, SVGEGT. This CDR3 spans 16 amino acids. CDR3 in amino acids: CASSHSGQLYTGELFF. CDR3 in DNA: TGTGCCAGCAGTCACTCCGGACAGCTCTACACCGGGGAGCTGTTTTTT.

The chain couples TRBV7-6 to TRBJ2-3, with 12 bases fitting TRBD2. CDR1 is SGHVS, CDR2 FNYEAQ, per germline. With 4 bases clipped from V and 2 bases from J, the junction kept 7 bases outside the gene matches. The CDR3 totals 17 residues. The CDR3: CASSSGLAGSTTDTQYF. The CDR3 region has the DNA TGTGCCAGCAGCTCCGGACTAGCGGGATCCACCACAGATACGCAGTATTTT.

In its sample, this clonotype was seen many times. This chain links TRBV10-3 with TRBJ2-3, with 8 bases that match TRBD2. This CDR3 is built from 16 residues. Germline CDR1 reads ENHRY; CDR2 reads SYGVKD. Trimming at V came to 4 bases and at J to 2 bases, leaving 8 bases not matched to a gene. The CDR3 sequence: CAISARLARDTDTQYF. CDR3 DNA sequence: TGTGCCATCAGTGCCCGACTAGCGAGAGACACAGATACGCAGTATTTT.

This clonotype occurred once. The V call is TRBV20-1, the J call TRBJ1-5; 7 bases are shared with TRBD1. The germline gives CDR1 DFQATT, CDR2 SNEGSKA (reference sequence). The CDR3 covers 13 residues. With 3 bases clipped from V and 6 bases from J, the junction kept 5 bases outside the gene matches. Here the CDR3 DNA reads TGCAGTGCTAGCCAGGGGGGAACTCAGCCCCAGCATTTT. Translated, it gives CSASQGGTQPQHF.

This clonotype was observed many times. At one boundary the junction diverges from the germline segment, which might be a read error. The rearrangement joins TRBV12-3 or TRBV12-4 to TRBJ2-2; TRBD2 is a possible D gene (5 bases). The CDR3 is 14 amino acids. CDR3 nucleotide sequence: TGTGCCAGCAGTTTAGGAGGGAACATCGGGGAGCTGTTTTTT. The encoded protein is CASSLGGNIGELFF.

This clonotype has more than one count but fewer than ten. V usage is TRBV7-2 and J usage is TRBJ2-4, with D hard to call. The CDR3 has 12 amino acids. Germline CDR1 and CDR2: SGHTA and FQGNSA. V shed 0 bases and J shed 9 bases, with 6 bases lying between them. The CDR3 DNA reads TGTGCCAGCAGCTTAGCTTATAGCATTCAGTACTTC. Translation gives CASSLAYSIQYF.

This chain uses TRBV18 with TRBJ1-5, with TRBD1 matching 9 bases. The germline V gene encodes CDR1 KGHSH and CDR2 LQKENI. The CDR3 is made up of 16 amino acids. V lost 3 bases and J lost 1; bases outside the gene matches: 4. The CDR3 nucleotides are TGTGCCAGCTCACCTGGACAGGGGAACAGCAATCAGCCCCAGCATTTT. It encodes CASSPGQGNSNQPQHF.

The chain carries TRBV7-2 and TRBJ2-2, with D possibly being TRBD2 (6 bases). The CDR3 spans 14 residues. With 6 bases removed from V and 5 bases from J, the gap between germline ends came to 13 bases. Per germline, CDR1 SGHTA and CDR2 FQGNSA. This CDR3 is CASSFTLATGELFF. The DNA of the CDR3 is TGTGCCAGCAGTTTCACACTAGCAACCGGGGAGCTGTTTTTT. The whole variable domain, filled in from reference TRBV7-2 and TRBJ2-2, reads GAGVSQSPSNKVTEKGKDVELRCDPISGHTALYWYRQSLGQGLEFLIYFQGNSAPDKSGLPSDRFSAERTGGSVSTLTIQRTQQEDSAVYLCASSFTLATGELFFGEGSRLTVL.

This clonotype has a handful of counts. The chain joins TRBV20-1 to TRBJ2-2, with a possible D match to TRBD1 (6 bases). Germline CDR1 reads DFQATT; CDR2 reads SNEGSKA (reference sequence). Trimming shortened V by 0 bases and J by 8 bases, and 13 bases separated the two germline ends. There are 14 residues in the CDR3. CDR3 protein: CSARDPGDTGELFF. The CDR3 coding sequence is TGCAGTGCTAGAGATCCAGGGGATACGGGGGAGCTGTTTTTT.

This clonotype was detected many times. The J gene is TRBJ2-2, the V gene TRBV4-3, with D hard to call. Germline CDR1 LGHNA, CDR2 YSLEER. The CDR3 consists of 16 residues. Trimming took 6 bases from V and 6 from J, leaving 20 bases between them. The CDR3 DNA sequence: TGCGCCAGCAGTCCCCGTAAGGGAATCACCCCCGGGGAGCTGTTTTTT. Translated, it gives CASSPRKGITPGELFF.

The CDR3 here is CASSQVGDLDTEAFF. The CDR3, as DNA: TGTGCCAGCAGCCAAGTCGGGGATTTGGACACTGAAGCTTTCTTT. The rearrangement links TRBV4-2 to TRBJ1-1; D remains ambiguous. Germline-derived CDR1 and CDR2 are LGHNA and YNFKEQ. The CDR3 is 15 amino acids. V was trimmed by 1 base and J by 3 bases, leaving 12 bases between them.

This clonotype was seen a handful of times. The chain couples TRBV20-1 to TRBJ1-2; 10 bases are a match to TRBD1. This CDR3 has 14 residues. Germline CDR1 and CDR2: DFQATT and SNEGSKA (reference sequence). J lost 1 base, V lost 5 bases, and 4 bases had no gene match. In DNA, the CDR3 is TGCAGTGCTGGCGGGACAGGGGATAACTATGGCTACACCTTC. It yields the protein CSAGGTGDNYGYTF.

This clonotype was seen more than once but under ten times. V gene TRBV11-2 combines with J gene TRBJ2-2; TRBD1 or TRBD2 may be the D gene (5 bases each). The CDR3 runs 15 residues. V dropped 6 bases and J dropped 6 bases, with 17 bases sitting between them. CDR1 is SGHAT and CDR2 is FQNNGV in the germline V gene. The DNA for the CDR3 is TGTGCCAGCAGTCCTTGGGACCCCAGGTCCGGGGAGCTGTTTTTT. As protein: CASSPWDPRSGELFF.

This clonotype appeared a few times. This chain links TRBV29-1 with TRBJ2-4; D remains ambiguous. There are 16 residues in the CDR3. Between the trimmed V and J ends, which lost 0 bases and 0 bases, there was a span of 12 bases. Germline CDR1 SQVTM, CDR2 ANQGSEA. The CDR3: CSVEDPIQLAKNIQYF. The CDR3, as DNA: TGCAGCGTTGAAGATCCAATCCAGCTAGCCAAAAACATTCAGTACTTC.

This chain connects TRBV20-1 to TRBJ1-5, with 9 bases that match TRBD1. The CDR3 loop spans 15 amino acids. The junction had 9 bases not matched to a gene; V was cut back by 6 bases and J by 3 bases. From germline, CDR1 is DFQATT and CDR2 SNEGSKA (reference sequence). The CDR3 reads CSATRTGVLNQPQHF. The CDR3 DNA reads TGCAGTGCCACCCGGACAGGGGTGCTCAATCAGCCCCAGCATTTT.

This clonotype has only a few counts. The chain joins TRBV12-3 or TRBV12-4 to TRBJ2-7; 11 bases are shared with TRBD1. The CDR3 runs to 18 residues. Trimming at V came to 2 bases and at J to 1 base, leaving 10 bases not matched to a gene. In DNA, the CDR3 is TGTGCCAGCAGTTTATCCCGGGACAGGGGGTTCCGATCCTACGAGCAGTACTTC. This codes for CASSLSRDRGFRSYEQYF.

This chain links TRBV6-5 with TRBJ2-2, with 12 bases aligning to TRBD2. CDR3 length equals 16 residues. V lost 6 bases and J lost 6; bases outside the gene matches: 8. Germline CDR1 reads MNHEY; CDR2 reads SVGAGI. As DNA, the CDR3 is TGTGCCAGCAGCCCTTCCCTAGCGGGGGGGGCCGGGGAGCTGTTTTTT. It encodes CASSPSLAGGAGELFF.

This clonotype was picked up many times. The chain links TRBV20-1 to TRBJ1-1; 7 bases are a match to TRBD1. The germline V gene encodes CDR1 DFQATT and CDR2 SNEGSKA (reference sequence). The CDR3 contains 13 residues. With 7 bases clipped from V and 4 bases from J, the junction kept 9 bases outside the gene matches. The CDR3 is CSVSDRSGTEAFF. CDR3 in DNA: TGCAGTGTCTCGGACAGGTCAGGCACTGAAGCTTTCTTT.

The chain is built from TRBV28 and TRBJ2-5; a possible D gene is TRBD2 (5 bases). Germline V gene data show CDR1 as MDHEN and CDR2 as SYDVKM. Trimming left V 6 bases short and J 5 bases short, with 13 bases between. The CDR3 extends over 13 amino acids. The CDR3 coding sequence is TGTGCCAGCAGGGTGAGCGGTCTTGAGACCCAGTACTTC. As protein: CASRVSGLETQYF.

There are a few counts of this clonotype. J is TRBJ2-2 and V is TRBV5-1; D is possibly TRBD2 (5 bases). Germline CDR1 and CDR2: SGHRS and YFSETQ. CDR3 length equals 14 residues. Deletions cut 0 bases from V and 11 bases from J, with 14 bases between. CDR3 coding DNA: TGCGCCAGCAGCTTGGGGCGAGCGGCAATTGAGCTGTTTTTT. It yields the protein CASSLGRAAIELFF.

There are many counts of this clonotype. This chain links TRBV29-1 with TRBJ2-5, with 7 bases identical to TRBD1. The CDR3 extends over 12 amino acids. Trimming removed 8 bases from V and 9 bases from J; junction bases left unmatched: 12. CDR1 is SQVTM and CDR2 is ANQGSEA in the germline V gene. CDR3 coding DNA: TGCAGCACCAAAACAGGGGCCGCTCCCCAGTACTTC. Protein: CSTKTGAAPQYF.

V usage is TRBV7-2 and J usage is TRBJ2-1, with D possibly matching TRBD2 (6 bases). Germline V gene data show CDR1 as SGHTA and CDR2 as FQGNSA. The germline V and J ends were trimmed by 0 bases and 7 bases, with 16 bases remaining between them. The CDR3 runs 16 residues. CDR3 DNA sequence: TGTGCCAGCAGCTTAGCCCCGACGGGAGTTAGAAATGAGCAGTTCTTC. This sequence encodes CASSLAPTGVRNEQFF.

This clonotype turned up a few times. The chain uses TRBV30 and TRBJ2-7; D is possibly TRBD2 (5 bases). CDR3 length: 13 amino acids. Germline V CDR1 and CDR2: GTSNPN, SVGIG (reference sequence). With 3 bases removed from V and 3 bases from J, the gap between germline ends came to 12 bases. The CDR3: CAWRFRGFYEQYF. The CDR3 bases are TGTGCCTGGAGGTTTCGGGGATTCTACGAGCAGTACTTC.